This TCR beta chain was captured by sequencing in a study of blood T cell repertoires in COVID-19. Study overall: Collection of acute and convalescent COVID-19 samples took place in the United States, Italy and Spain. PBMCs, B-cell-depleted T cells, or T cells were the source of the cDNA or gDNA that made up the material.

The Seattle site enrolled patients during active infection and followed them longitudinally. Original methodology: Amplifying reference gene primers gave estimates of nucleated cell counts. Some clones are missing from TCRdb's copy, which holds only in-frame ones; the method was immunoSEQ multiplex PCR. V and J calls and clone size are given by that table; D and trimming were obtained from the DNA. The table includes 330,000 or so clones, approximately 86% detected once. Sequencing was carried out using peripheral blood. This sequence was found in a man aged 30 to 39 with COVID-19, enrolled during active disease.

CDR3 coding DNA: TGCGCCAGCAGCCCACGGACAGGGTCGAACACTGAAGCTTTCTTT. Translating gives CASSPRTGSNTEAFF. The chain carries TRBV5-1 and TRBJ1-1; TRBD1 matches 8 bases. The ends lost 4 bases at V and 1 base at J; junction bases unmatched: 6. This CDR3 has 15 residues. Germline V CDR1 and CDR2: SGHRS, YFSETQ.